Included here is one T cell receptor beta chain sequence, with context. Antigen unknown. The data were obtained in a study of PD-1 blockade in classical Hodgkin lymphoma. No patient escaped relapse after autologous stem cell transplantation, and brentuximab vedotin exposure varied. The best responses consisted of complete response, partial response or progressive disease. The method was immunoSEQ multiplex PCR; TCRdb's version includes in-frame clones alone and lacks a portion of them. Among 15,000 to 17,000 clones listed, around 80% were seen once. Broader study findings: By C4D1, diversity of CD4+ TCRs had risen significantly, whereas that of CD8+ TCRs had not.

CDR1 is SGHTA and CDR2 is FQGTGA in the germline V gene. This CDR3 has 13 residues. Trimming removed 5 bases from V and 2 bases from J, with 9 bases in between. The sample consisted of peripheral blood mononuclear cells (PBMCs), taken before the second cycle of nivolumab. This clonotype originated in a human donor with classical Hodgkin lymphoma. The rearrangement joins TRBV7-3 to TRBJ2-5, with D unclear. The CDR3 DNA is TGTGCCAGCAGCCCAGCCCGGCAAGAGACCCAGTACTTC. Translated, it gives CASSPARQETQYF.